Listed below are T cell receptor beta chains from one sample, sequenced in a study of T cell clonotyping in hematopoietic cell transplantation. The method was immunoSEQ multiplex PCR; TCRdb's version includes in-frame clones alone and lacks a portion of them. The sample has approximately 9,300 clones; 51% are singletons. Sample: peripheral blood mononuclear cells, taken 100 days after allogeneic stem cell transplant. The receptors originated from a female patient between 50 and 60 years old who had an allogeneic stem cell transplant from an unrelated donor, so the T cells may come from the graft donor. Some clones in this sample may be carry-over from other donors' samples. CDR3s include the opening cysteine and the closing phenylalanine or tryptophan. D genes are given only for firm matches.

J: TRBJ2-1; length: 14; V: TRBV30; D: .; CDR3: CAWRDPRDYNEQFF
J: TRBJ1-2; length: 13; V: TRBV29-1; D: TRBD1; CDR3: CSVEGNTGDGYTF
J: TRBJ2-7; length: 12; V: TRBV6-5; D: .; CDR3: CASSYGGHEQYF
J: TRBJ2-7; length: 12; V: TRBV6-5; D: TRBD2; CDR3: CASSSGAGEQYF
J: TRBJ2-7; length: 14; V: TRBV30; D: TRBD1; CDR3: CAWRPGQEFHEQYF
J: TRBJ1-1; length: 14; V: TRBV6-5; D: .; CDR3: CASSYTDMNTEAFF
J: TRBJ2-5; length: 12; V: TRBV19; D: TRBD2; CDR3: CATTAGGETQYF
J: TRBJ2-1; length: 13; V: TRBV27; D: .; CDR3: CASSWGRHNEQFF
J: TRBJ1-5; length: 12; V: TRBV28; D: .; CDR3: CASSERGQPQHF
J: TRBJ1-1; length: 10; V: TRBV6-5; D: .; CDR3: CASGPGIAFF
J: TRBJ2-5; length: 11; V: TRBV11-2; D: .; CDR3: CASSPQETQYF
J: TRBJ1-5; length: 13; V: TRBV7-2; D: .; CDR3: CASSSSNNQPQHF
J: TRBJ1-2; length: 12; V: TRBV25-1; D: TRBD1; CDR3: CASSDRGLGYTF
J: TRBJ1-1; length: 14; V: TRBV19; D: .; CDR3: CASSLGASLIRAFF
J: TRBJ1-5; length: 12; V: TRBV2; D: .; CDR3: CASGGSGQPQHF
J: TRBJ2-3; length: 14; V: TRBV19; D: TRBD2; CDR3: CASSIPGLLHTQYF
J: TRBJ1-5; length: 13; V: TRBV30; D: .; CDR3: CAWATGRNQPQHF
J: TRBJ1-2; length: 13; V: TRBV7-2; D: .; CDR3: CASSPYTNYGYTF
J: TRBJ2-7; length: 14; V: TRBV29-1; D: .; CDR3: CSVGGEAGSYEQYF
J: TRBJ2-3; length: 16; V: TRBV6-1; D: .; CDR3: CASSELTRESTDTQYF
J: TRBJ1-2; length: 11; V: TRBV6-5; D: .; CDR3: CASVGPYGYTF
J: TRBJ2-5; length: 14; V: TRBV30; D: .; CDR3: CAWSVRRTQETQYF
J: TRBJ2-7; length: 14; V: TRBV30; D: TRBD2; CDR3: CAWSNAGGNYEQYF
J: TRBJ1-6; length: 15; V: TRBV9; D: TRBD1; CDR3: CASSAQGAGNSPLHF
J: TRBJ1-2; length: 15; V: TRBV6-1; D: .; CDR3: CASSLAWGANYGYTF